What follows is one T cell receptor (beta chain) and its context. Its target is not known. This entry is derived from a study of PD-1 blockade in classical Hodgkin lymphoma. The study, taken as a whole, reports: Whatever underlies the repertoire differences (possibly disease activity or prior therapy) remains undefined.

Time point given: cycle 4 day 1 (C4D1), after 6 weeks of nivolumab. Relapse after autologous stem cell transplantation occurred in every patient, and brentuximab vedotin exposure varied. Patients had relapsed/refractory classical Hodgkin lymphoma with complete response, partial response or progressive disease as best response. Germline V gene sequence: CDR1 MGHRA, CDR2 YSYEKL. V lost 0 bases to trimming and J lost 3 bases, with 6 bases between them. This CDR3 contains 13 residues. Using immunoSEQ multiplex PCR, the repertoire was profiled, and TCRdb retains in-frame clones only, with some absent. This table holds about 92,000 clones, 83% found once.

This receptor was taken from a human donor with classical Hodgkin lymphoma. The gene calls are TRBV4-1 and TRBJ2-7; D ambiguous. The material sequenced was peripheral blood mononuclear cells (PBMCs), taken before the fourth cycle of nivolumab. The CDR3 nucleotides read TGCGCCAGCAGCCAAGATGGTAGCTACGAGCAGTACTTC. It encodes CASSQDGSYEQYF.